The 21 T cell receptor beta chains presented below share a single source sample, sequenced in a study of blood T cell repertoires in COVID-19. This table comes from immunoSEQ multiplex PCR, and its TCRdb copy is limited to in-frame clones, with some not included. The data show fewer than 300,000 clones, approximately 78% seen once. What was sequenced was PBMCs or T cells enriched from blood (not recorded which). The receptors shown here come from a man in his forties or fifties who had been exposed to COVID-19.

This rearrangement joins TRBV6-2 or TRBV6-3 to TRBJ2-2, with 7 bases matching TRBD1. Germline CDR1 and CDR2: MNHEY and SVGEGT. The V segment lost 4 bases and the J segment 0 bases; nucleotides outside the gene matches: 5. The CDR3 spans 16 residues. CDR3 loop: CASSLQGTTNTGELFF. The CDR3 nucleotides are TGTGCCAGCAGTTTACAGGGGACGACGAACACCGGGGAGCTGTTTTTT.

The chain uses TRBV24-1 and TRBJ2-2; D gene ambiguous. Germline V gene lookup returns CDR1 KGHDR and CDR2 SFDVKD. V shed 2 bases and J shed 1 base, with 4 bases lying between them. The CDR3 totals 14 residues. CDR3 sequence reads: CATSDSWNTGELFF. CDR3 bases: TGTGCCACCAGTGATTCTTGGAACACCGGGGAGCTGTTTTTT.

The V call is TRBV12-3 or TRBV12-4, the J call TRBJ2-1, with no clear D. V lost 5 bases, J lost 10 bases, and 3 bases lay in between. The CDR3 has 9 amino acids. The CDR3 is CASSREQFF. CDR3 coding DNA: TGTGCCAGCAGTCGGGAGCAGTTCTTC.

This rearrangement joins TRBV27 to TRBJ2-7; D is uncertain. CDR3 length: 14 residues. Germline V gene data show CDR1 as MNHEY and CDR2 as SMNVEV (reference sequence). V was clipped by 4 bases and J by 0 bases, with 10 bases between them. CDR3 loop: CASSSQASSYEQYF. In DNA form, the CDR3 reads TGTGCCAGCAGTTCGCAGGCCAGCTCCTACGAGCAGTACTTC.

J is TRBJ2-1 and V is TRBV7-8, with D tentatively TRBD2 (7 bases). This CDR3 is built from 19 residues. V lost 5 bases, J lost 0 bases, and 23 bases lay in between. Germline-derived CDR1 and CDR2 are SGHVS and FQNEAQ. This chain's CDR3 is CASSSRGAGGPLSYNEQFF. The CDR3 region has the DNA TGTGCCAGCAGCAGCCGGGGGGCCGGGGGCCCTCTCTCCTACAATGAGCAGTTCTTC.

The CDR3, as DNA: TGCGCCAGCAGCCAAGATCGCGGGCTAGCGGCTAGCACAGATACGCAGTATTTT. Amino acids: CASSQDRGLAASTDTQYF. This chain connects TRBV4-1 to TRBJ2-3, with 7 bases identical to TRBD2. CDR1 MGHRA and CDR2 YSYEKL come from the germline V gene. The CDR3 covers 18 residues. The J segment lost 0 bases and the V segment lost 0 bases, leaving 9 bases of the junction unmatched.

This rearrangement joins TRBV7-9 to TRBJ1-4, with D perhaps matching TRBD1 (6 bases). Germline V gene data show CDR1 as SEHNR and CDR2 as FQNEAQ (reference sequence). This CDR3 comprises 15 residues. Trimming cost V 5 bases and J 3 bases, with 13 bases left between them. Here the CDR3 DNA reads TGTGCCAGCAGCCCCAGTCAGGGGCCTAATGAAAAACTGTTTTTT. Translated, it gives CASSPSQGPNEKLFF.

J is TRBJ1-3 and V is TRBV20-1, with D tentatively TRBD1 (6 bases). The CDR3 totals 14 residues. In germline, CDR1 is DFQATT, CDR2 SNEGSKA (reference sequence). Trimming pared 3 bases from V and 4 bases from J, leaving 13 bases between. In DNA, the CDR3 is TGCAGTGCTAGTGAGTCCAGGGGAGGAAACACCATATATTTT. The encoded protein is CSASESRGGNTIYF.

V and J are TRBV5-1 and TRBJ1-2; D call uncertain. Trimming cost V 0 bases and J 2 bases, with 14 bases left between them. CDR1 and CDR2 (germline): SGHRS, YFSETQ. The CDR3 sequence is 16 residues long. CDR3 DNA: TGCGCCAGCAGCTTGGTTCCGGGAAACTTAAACTATGGCTACACCTTC. Protein: CASSLVPGNLNYGYTF.

The chain employs TRBV5-1 and TRBJ1-2; D uncertain. The CDR3 loop spans 12 amino acids. Germline CDR1 and CDR2: SGHRS and YFSETQ. Trimming removed 10 bases from V and 0 bases from J, with 10 bases in between. CDR3 sequence reads: CASRGANYGYTF. The CDR3 DNA follows: TGCGCCTCCCGCGGAGCTAACTATGGCTACACCTTC.

The chain couples TRBV4-1 to TRBJ2-7; TRBD2 is a possible D gene (5 bases). The CDR3 is made up of 15 amino acids. From germline, CDR1 is MGHRA and CDR2 YSYEKL. V gave up 0 bases and J gave up 0 bases, with 9 bases separating them. The DNA of the CDR3 is TGCGCCAGCAGCCAAGATTTGGGGAGCTCCTACGAGCAGTACTTC. This codes for CASSQDLGSSYEQYF.

V is TRBV4-1 and J is TRBJ2-7; D is unclear. The V end was cut by 1 base, the J end by 0 bases, with 10 bases between. Per the germline V gene, CDR1 is MGHRA and CDR2 is YSYEKL. This CDR3 contains 15 residues. CDR3: CASSQAPSNSYEQYF. For the CDR3, the DNA is TGCGCCAGCAGCCAAGCCCCCAGTAACTCCTACGAGCAGTACTTC.

The chain joins TRBV30 to TRBJ2-5; D is possibly TRBD1 (5 bases). The CDR3 extends over 13 amino acids. Trimming cost V 3 bases and J 7 bases, with 15 bases left between them. Germline V gene data show CDR1 as GTSNPN and CDR2 as SVGIG (reference sequence). In DNA form, the CDR3 reads TGTGCCTGGAGAATCGACAGTAGAGCGACCCAGTACTTC. It yields the protein CAWRIDSRATQYF.

This clone was detected a few times. The chain uses TRBV29-1 and TRBJ2-1, with no clear D. The CDR3 length is 10 residues. Looked up from germline, CDR1 is SQVTM and CDR2 is ANQGSEA. With 7 bases removed from V and 5 bases from J, the gap between germline ends came to 6 bases. CDR3 region: CSGANNEQFF. The CDR3 bases are TGCAGCGGGGCAAACAATGAGCAGTTCTTC.

This clone has only a few counts. V gene TRBV5-1 combines with J gene TRBJ1-2, with D hard to call. The CDR3 consists of 12 residues. Germline values: CDR1 SGHRS, CDR2 YFSETQ. Trimming cost V 2 bases and J 10 bases, with 12 bases left between them. For the CDR3, the DNA is TGCGCCAGCAGCTTAGATTGGAGTCTCTACACCTTC. This sequence encodes CASSLDWSLYTF. The full variable domain, with the rest looked up from reference TRBV5-1 and TRBJ1-2, is KAGVTQTPRYLIKTRGQQVTLSCSPISGHRSVSWYQQTPGQGLQFLFEYFSETQRNKGNFPGRFSGRQFSNSRSEMNVSTLELGDSALYLCASSLDWSLYTFGSGTRLTVV.

This chain joins TRBV10-3 and TRBJ2-1, with 7 positions matching TRBD1. This CDR3 region has 13 residues. The V segment lost 2 bases and the J segment 8 bases; nucleotides outside the gene matches: 3. Germline V CDR1 and CDR2: ENHRY, SYGVKD. CDR3 DNA sequence: TGTGCCATCAGTGAGGACAGGGTTCATGAGCAGTTCTTC. It encodes CAISEDRVHEQFF.

The gene calls are TRBV27 and TRBJ1-2; maybe TRBD1 (6 bases). Germline assignment: CDR1 MNHEY and CDR2 SMNVEV (reference sequence). Trimming shortened V by 8 bases and J by 5 bases, and 15 bases separated the two germline ends. CDR3 size: 13 residues. CDR3 nucleotide sequence: TGTGCCAGCGGCACCGGGGGGCCGTATGGCTACACCTTC. It encodes CASGTGGPYGYTF.

In its sample, this clone was seen once. The genes are TRBV21-1 and TRBJ1-2. TRBV21-1 is classified as a pseudogene. CDR3 length: 19 residues. CDR3 loop: CASSKVGQCGTKGLYGYTF. The CDR3 nucleotides read TGTGCCAGCAGCAAAGTCGGGCAGTGCGGGACGAAGGGTCTCTATGGCTACACCTTC.

V gene TRBV30 combines with J gene TRBJ2-7; 8 bases align to TRBD1. CDR1 is GTSNPN, CDR2 SVGIG, per germline (reference sequence). V shed 8 bases, J shed 3 bases, and the junction held 9 bases outside the gene matches. The CDR3 extends over 13 amino acids. The CDR3 is CARKNTGGYEQYF. As DNA, the CDR3 is TGTGCCCGGAAAAATACAGGGGGCTACGAGCAGTACTTC. The whole variable domain, filled in from reference TRBV30 and TRBJ2-7, reads SQTIHQWPATLVQPVGSPLSLECTVEGTSNPNLYWYRQAAGRGLQLLFYSVGIGQISSEVPQNLSASRPQDRQFILSSKKLLLSDSGFYLCARKNTGGYEQYFGPGTRLTVT.

The rearrangement joins TRBV19 to TRBJ2-1; 8 bases align to TRBD2. The V and J ends lost 5 bases and 5 bases, in that order; junction bases with no gene match: 11. CDR3 size: 16 residues. CDR1 and CDR2 from the germline V gene are LNHDA and SQIVND (reference sequence). The CDR3 DNA sequence: TGTGCCAGTAGTGCAAGACTAGCGACTGGTGACAATGAGCAGTTCTTC. It codes for CASSARLATGDNEQFF.

Worth noting for this clone: One junction end disagrees with the germline gene, perhaps due to a read error. The chain employs TRBV7-9 and TRBJ2-7; 9 nucleotides line up with TRBD1. Looked up from germline, CDR1 is SEHNR and CDR2 is FQNEAQ (reference sequence). The CDR3 is 14 residues long. This chain's CDR3 is CASSDTGGEYAQYF. The CDR3, as DNA: TGTGCCAGCAGCGACACAGGGGGCGAGTACGCGCAGTACTTC.